The clone carrying this T cell receptor beta chain was detected many times. Antigen specificity is unknown. The data are from a study of response to subunit inactivated influenza vaccine. The study's findings and limits: Each seasonal influenza vaccination recruits few new T cells, the authors suggested.

TCRdb recomputed calls from the RT-PCR reads with MiXCR, one row per CDR3 protein. Here the sample spans some 800,000 distinct CDR3 sequences, around 20% being singletons. CDR3 length: 15 residues. V was pared by 6 bases and J by 3 bases, with 6 bases of the junction left unmatched. V usage is TRBV12-3 or TRBV12-4 and J usage is TRBJ2-3; 10 positions agree with TRBD1. The TCR was taken from a man aged 50-60 years who received an inactivated influenza vaccine. The input for sequencing was PBMCs from blood, taken roughly 5 days after vaccination. Here the CDR3 reads CASSPDRGMTDTQYF. The CDR3 coding sequence is TGTGCCAGCAGCCCGGACAGGGGGATGACAGATACGCAGTATTTT.